Listed here is a single TCR beta chain. Its specificity is not known. The PCR had 60 Vbeta and 13 Jbeta primers. Profiled with immunoSEQ multiplex PCR; TCRdb holds only in-frame clones, not every one. This sample's table reports 100,000 to 150,000 clones. This specimen belongs to a study of cytomegalovirus exposure and HLA in healthy donors. J was trimmed by 6 bases and V by 5 bases; bases with no gene match: 7. CDR3 length equals 14 residues. Per germline, CDR1 LNHDA and CDR2 SQIVND (reference sequence). When sampled, the donors appeared nominally healthy, though they likely had unrecorded immune exposures. Overall study findings and caveats: Links to common viral pathogens appeared, in a later analysis, for several of the most significant clusters.

The sequenced sample consisted of PBMCs. This chain connects TRBV19 to TRBJ1-5; TRBD1 matches at 7 bases. The receptor was derived from a young man in good health and CMV-seronegative. The CDR3 coding sequence is TGTGCCAGTAGTCAACAGGGGAGTGGTCAGCCCCAGCATTTT. Amino acids: CASSQQGSGQPQHF.